The 27 T cell receptor beta chains in this list originate from one sample, sequenced in a study of OX40 agonist ivuxolimab in advanced cancers. Method: immunoSEQ multiplex PCR; TCRdb's copy keeps in-frame clones and lacks some. The sample lists roughly 92,000 clones, under 95% seen once, with about 0.87% in the top ten. The sample here was CD4+ or CD8+ T cells sorted from blood, taken in a trial of the OX40 agonist ivuxolimab. The receptors were gathered from an adult with an advanced solid tumor such as melanoma, head and neck, liver or kidney cancer.

This clone is a singleton in its sample. The chain links TRBV5-1 to TRBJ2-7; 8 positions agree with TRBD1. Germline V gene sequence: CDR1 SGHRS, CDR2 YFSETQ. CDR3 size: 14 residues. Trimming cost V 0 bases and J 5 bases; bases outside gene matches: 4. CDR3 nucleotides: TGCGCCAGCAGCTTGGGACAGGGGATCAACGAGCAGTACTTC. Protein sequence: CASSLGQGINEQYF.

The gene calls are TRBV19 and TRBJ2-5; D not certain. CDR1 LNHDA and CDR2 SQIVND come from the germline V gene (reference sequence). V lost 6 bases, J lost 2 bases, and 19 bases lay in between. The CDR3 sequence is 16 residues long. The CDR3 DNA follows: TGTGCCAGTAGCGATCCGCGTGGGGTAACACAAGAGACCCAGTACTTC. Its translation: CASSDPRGVTQETQYF.

This chain connects TRBV7-2 to TRBJ2-7; no clear D gene. This CDR3 has 13 residues. Trimming took off 4 bases at V and 5 bases at J, with 12 bases between the two ends. Germline V gives CDR1 SGHTA, CDR2 FQGNSA. CDR3 coding DNA: TGTGCCAGCAGCTCCACCAATAGGAACGAGCAGTACTTC. Residues: CASSSTNRNEQYF.

The chain is built from TRBV6-5 and TRBJ2-3; D not certain. This CDR3 is built from 15 residues. Trimming took off 6 bases at V and 4 bases at J, with 17 bases between the two ends. Germline values: CDR1 MNHEY, CDR2 SVGAGI. CDR3 nucleotides: TGTGCCAGCAGCCGACTGCCGCAGGAAGCAGATACGCAGTATTTT. This codes for CASSRLPQEADTQYF.

The table lists this clone with a count of one. The rearrangement joins TRBV4-2 to TRBJ1-2; D is unresolved. Trimming cost V 4 bases and J 5 bases, with 17 bases left between them. CDR3 length: 15 amino acids. Looked up from germline, CDR1 is LGHNA and CDR2 is YNFKEQ. The CDR3 nucleotides read TGTGCCAGCAGCCCAGAGTTCAGGACTCTATATGGCTACACCTTC. Translation: CASSPEFRTLYGYTF.

The table lists this clone with a few counts. The V call is TRBV19, the J call TRBJ1-3; no clear D gene. V lost 3 bases to trimming and J lost 4 bases, with 16 bases between them. Germline lookup yields CDR1 LNHDA and CDR2 SQIVND (reference sequence). The CDR3 has 16 residues. This CDR3 is CASSMGAPRHGNTIYF. The CDR3 nucleotides read TGTGCCAGTAGTATGGGCGCCCCCCGACACGGAAACACCATATATTTT. Looking up the rest from reference TRBV19 and TRBJ1-3 gives the full variable domain: DGGITQSPKYLFRKEGQNVTLSCEQNLNHDAMYWYRQDPGQGLRLIYYSQIVNDFQKGDIAEGYSVSREKKESFPLTVTSAQKNPTAFYLCASSMGAPRHGNTIYFGEGSWLTVV.

The rearrangement joins TRBV6-1 to TRBJ2-7; TRBD2 matches at 8 bases. Germline V gene lookup returns CDR1 MNHNS and CDR2 SASEGT. The CDR3 loop spans 15 amino acids. V lost 3 bases and J lost 3; bases outside the gene matches: 7. CDR3 region: CASSEASGGLYEQYF. The CDR3 bases are TGTGCCAGCAGTGAGGCCAGCGGGGGCCTCTACGAGCAGTACTTC.

The chain couples TRBV29-1 to TRBJ2-6; the D is unclear. Germline values: CDR1 SQVTM, CDR2 ANQGSEA. Trimming removed 4 bases at V and 0 bases at J, with 7 bases between. The CDR3 contains 14 residues. CDR3 DNA: TGCAGCGTTGGGGGTTCCTCTGGGGCCAACGTCCTGACTTTC. It translates to CSVGGSSGANVLTF.

V and J are TRBV5-8 and TRBJ2-3; 13 nucleotides align to TRBD2. The CDR3 has 18 residues. CDR1 is SGHTS and CDR2 is YDEGEE in the germline V gene. V lost 3 bases to trimming and J lost 1 base; unmatched junction nucleotides: 8. In nucleotides, the CDR3 is TGTGCCAGCAGCTCCCAGTCCGGGACTAGCGGGGGCACAGATACGCAGTATTTT. Amino acid sequence: CASSSQSGTSGGTDTQYF.

This clone has just a few counts. The V and J genes are TRBV19 and TRBJ2-7; no firm D call. Trimming shortened V by 3 bases and J by 2 bases, and 14 bases separated the two germline ends. The CDR3 is 15 amino acids. In germline, CDR1 is LNHDA, CDR2 SQIVND (reference sequence). The CDR3 protein is CASSIGRPPAYEQYF. In DNA form, the CDR3 reads TGTGCCAGTAGTATCGGTCGGCCACCAGCCTACGAGCAGTACTTC.

This chain uses TRBV5-4 with TRBJ2-1; TRBD1 aligns across 9 bases. V lost 4 bases and J lost 4; bases outside the gene matches: 3. The CDR3 contains 14 residues. Germline assignment: CDR1 SGHNT and CDR2 YYREEE (reference sequence). CDR3 protein: CASSRQGVYNEQFF. The CDR3 DNA reads TGTGCCAGCAGCCGACAGGGGGTATACAATGAGCAGTTCTTC.

The chain couples TRBV5-1 to TRBJ2-3; D gene ambiguous. In germline, CDR1 is SGHRS, CDR2 YFSETQ. V gave up 1 base and J gave up 2 bases, with 8 bases separating them. The CDR3 spans 14 residues. The chain's CDR3 is CASSLSSPTDTQYF. The CDR3 DNA is TGCGCCAGCAGCTTGAGCAGCCCCACAGATACGCAGTATTTT.

The chain combines TRBV25-1 with TRBJ2-2; D is perhaps TRBD1 (5 bases). With 3 bases removed from V and 3 bases from J, the gap between germline ends came to 11 bases. This CDR3 is built from 15 residues. Germline CDR1 is MGHDK and CDR2 is SYGVNS. CDR3 sequence reads: CASSDPGRDTGELFF. The CDR3 bases are TGTGCCAGCAGTGACCCAGGCAGGGACACCGGGGAGCTGTTTTTT.

The chain recombines TRBV28 with TRBJ2-3, with a tentative D call TRBD1 (6 bases). Trimming pared 5 bases from V and 1 base from J, leaving 10 bases between. This CDR3 has 14 amino acids. Looked up from germline, CDR1 is MDHEN and CDR2 is SYDVKM. This CDR3 is CASSHRTGTDTQYF. In DNA form, the CDR3 reads TGTGCCAGCAGTCATAGGACAGGCACAGATACGCAGTATTTT.

The V call is TRBV7-3, the J call TRBJ2-7, with a possible D match to TRBD1 (6 bases). V was cut by 2 bases and J by 6 bases, with 11 bases left in between. Germline V CDR1 and CDR2: SGHTA, FQGTGA. This CDR3 contains 13 residues. The CDR3 is CASSLGQRTEQYF. CDR3 sequence (DNA): TGTGCCAGCAGCTTAGGACAGCGGACCGAGCAGTACTTC.

The chain couples TRBV5-1 to TRBJ2-5, with D hard to call. The V and J ends lost 0 bases and 4 bases respectively, with 13 bases between them. Germline CDR1 and CDR2: SGHRS and YFSETQ. This CDR3 is 15 amino acids long. CDR3 in amino acids: CASSLEVPPGETQYF. The CDR3 DNA follows: TGCGCCAGCAGCTTGGAAGTACCTCCGGGAGAGACCCAGTACTTC.

The chain employs TRBV5-1 and TRBJ2-6; TRBD2 matches 7 bases. CDR1 is SGHRS and CDR2 is YFSETQ in the germline V gene. The CDR3 sequence is 17 residues long. V lost 4 bases to trimming and J lost 2 bases; unmatched junction nucleotides: 9. The CDR3 region has the DNA TGCGCCAGCAGCCCAATTAAGGCGGGGGCTGGGGCCAACGTCCTGACTTTC. This translates into CASSPIKAGAGANVLTF. Filled out from reference TRBV5-1 and TRBJ2-6, the complete variable domain reads KAGVTQTPRYLIKTRGQQVTLSCSPISGHRSVSWYQQTPGQGLQFLFEYFSETQRNKGNFPGRFSGRQFSNSRSEMNVSTLELGDSALYLCASSPIKAGAGANVLTFGAGSRLTVL.

The V gene is TRBV2, the J gene TRBJ1-2, with 7 bases that match TRBD1. V lost 8 bases to trimming and J lost 8 bases; unmatched junction nucleotides: 11. CDR1 is SNHLY and CDR2 is FYNNEI in the germline V gene. This CDR3 is 13 amino acids long. CDR3 in DNA: TGTGCCAGCCACCTGACAGGGCTTGAGGGCTACACCTTC. This gives the protein CASHLTGLEGYTF.

This clone was observed a single time. The rearrangement links TRBV7-6 to TRBJ2-7; D is uncertain. V was trimmed by 5 bases and J by 3 bases, leaving 14 bases between them. The CDR3 extends over 14 amino acids. Germline V gene data show CDR1 as SGHVS and CDR2 as FNYEAQ. Written as DNA, the CDR3 is TGTGCCAGCAGCCCCATCTCGACCCACTACGAGCAGTACTTC. This gives the protein CASSPISTHYEQYF.

The rearrangement uses TRBV5-1 and TRBJ2-7; 10 bases fit TRBD1. Per germline, CDR1 SGHRS and CDR2 YFSETQ. Trimming cost V 3 bases and J 5 bases; bases outside gene matches: 8. The CDR3 length is 15 residues. The CDR3 loop reads CASSSGQGGLNEQYF. The CDR3 coding sequence is TGCGCCAGCAGCTCTGGACAGGGGGGTCTGAACGAGCAGTACTTC. Full variable domain (remainder filled in from reference TRBV5-1 and TRBJ2-7): KAGVTQTPRYLIKTRGQQVTLSCSPISGHRSVSWYQQTPGQGLQFLFEYFSETQRNKGNFPGRFSGRQFSNSRSEMNVSTLELGDSALYLCASSSGQGGLNEQYFGPGTRLTVT.

J is TRBJ2-3 and V is TRBV11-2; 12 nucleotides agree with TRBD2. Trimming took 3 bases from V and 5 from J; bases not matched to a gene: 6. The CDR3 length is 16 residues. Germline loops: CDR1 SGHAT, CDR2 FQNNGV. CDR3 region: CASSFTVTSGRDTQYF. In DNA form, the CDR3 reads TGTGCCAGCAGCTTTACCGTGACTAGCGGGAGAGATACGCAGTATTTT.

The chain couples TRBV11-2 to TRBJ1-2, with 9 positions matching TRBD1. J lost 6 bases, V lost 1 base, and 6 bases had no gene match. From germline, CDR1 is SGHAT and CDR2 FQNNGV. There are 15 residues in the CDR3. CDR3 nucleotides: TGTGCCAGCAGCTTAGCTCAGGACAGGGGAGATGGCTACACCTTC. Translating gives CASSLAQDRGDGYTF.

The J gene is TRBJ2-4, the V gene TRBV4-2; D unresolved. The length of the CDR3 is 17 residues. Germline assignment: CDR1 LGHNA and CDR2 YNFKEQ. Trimming pared 0 bases from V and 3 bases from J, leaving 15 bases between. CDR3 DNA sequence: TGTGCCAGCAGCCAAGATCACGGCCGAGCGAGCAAAAACATTCAGTACTTC. This sequence encodes CASSQDHGRASKNIQYF.

This chain connects TRBV10-3 to TRBJ2-5; TRBD2 is a possible D gene (6 bases). Germline lookup yields CDR1 ENHRY and CDR2 SYGVKD. Trimming took 6 bases from V and 1 from J, leaving 12 bases between them. The CDR3 spans 14 residues. Here the CDR3 reads CAISGDLFQETQYF. For the CDR3, the DNA is TGTGCCATCAGCGGGGACTTGTTCCAAGAGACCCAGTACTTC.

This chain connects TRBV7-2 to TRBJ1-5; TRBD1 agrees at 8 bases. The V and J ends lost 1 base and 10 bases, in that order; junction bases with no gene match: 6. This CDR3 contains 14 residues. Per the germline V gene, CDR1 is SGHTA and CDR2 is FQGNSA. The CDR3 here is CASSLVSDRAPQHF. The CDR3 nucleotides read TGTGCCAGCAGCTTAGTATCGGACAGGGCCCCCCAGCATTTT.

The chain uses TRBV19 and TRBJ1-2; no definite D call. Germline V CDR1 and CDR2: LNHDA, SQIVND (reference sequence). This CDR3 is 14 amino acids long. V was shortened by 3 bases and J by 1 base, with 9 bases between the two germline ends. Here the CDR3 reads CASSIVWVNYGYTF. The CDR3, as DNA: TGTGCCAGTAGTATCGTCTGGGTTAACTATGGCTACACCTTC. Variable domain in full (rest from reference TRBV19 and TRBJ1-2): DGGITQSPKYLFRKEGQNVTLSCEQNLNHDAMYWYRQDPGQGLRLIYYSQIVNDFQKGDIAEGYSVSREKKESFPLTVTSAQKNPTAFYLCASSIVWVNYGYTFGSGTRLTVV.

The rearrangement uses TRBV7-2 and TRBJ2-2; TRBD2 agrees at 10 bases. V was pared by 1 base and J by 5 bases, with 13 bases of the junction left unmatched. Germline CDR1 reads SGHTA; CDR2 reads FQGNSA. CDR3 size: 19 residues. CDR3 region: CASSLGRPSGRRWTGELFF. The CDR3 bases are TGTGCCAGCAGCTTAGGACGGCCTAGCGGGAGAAGATGGACCGGGGAGCTGTTTTTT.